One T cell receptor (beta chain) is described in this entry. The antigen remains unidentified. Reverse transcription of extracted RNA yielded cDNA, which provided the sequencing template. The data were produced by immunoSEQ multiplex PCR, yet TCRdb's version contains in-frame clones alone and is incomplete. The repertoire includes approximately 180,000 clones, roughly 60% of them detected once, and under 2% sits in the top ten. The data were obtained in a study of CD8+ T cells in alopecia areata. The study's findings and limits: Across lesional scalp, and particularly alopecia totalis/universalis, clonality surpassed that of normal scalp.

The length of the CDR3 is 13 residues. V lost 4 bases and J 5 bases, leaving 10 bases between the germline ends. CDR1 is SGHRS, CDR2 YFSETQ, per germline. PBMCs, the starting material, were the source of sorted CD4+ and CD8+ T cells. The source material was CD4+ T cells sorted from blood, sampled at week 0. The J gene is TRBJ2-1, the V gene TRBV5-1; D is unresolved. The source is a human donor with alopecia areata. The CDR3 loop reads CASSHLTDNEQFF. The CDR3 region has the DNA TGCGCCAGCAGCCACCTTACTGACAATGAGCAGTTCTTC.